The sample holds one count of the clone carrying this T cell receptor (beta chain). What it binds is not known. This record belongs to a study of OX40 agonist ivuxolimab in advanced cancers. Study-wide background: Cohort: around 83% men, mean age approximately 60, aged about 20 to 90. The study, taken as a whole, reports: Researchers report that CD8+ T cells had, on average, more expanded clones than CD4+. Not determined was the antigen specificity of the expanded peripheral T cells.

It was autoimmune disease history or systemic immunosuppression that excluded patients. Between the trimmed V and J ends, which lost 1 base and 4 bases, there was a span of 13 bases. Germline V gene lookup returns CDR1 SGHTA and CDR2 FQGNSA. The length of the CDR3 is 15 residues. Using immunoSEQ multiplex PCR, the repertoire was profiled, and TCRdb retains in-frame clones only, with some absent. This sample yields about 69,000 clones, of which 87% are seen a single time; roughly 2.7% belongs to the top ten. The sample consisted of CD4+ or CD8+ T cells sorted from blood, taken in a trial of the OX40 agonist ivuxolimab. The sequence was collected from an adult with an advanced solid tumor such as melanoma, head and neck, liver or kidney cancer. This chain joins TRBV7-2 and TRBJ2-5, with D maybe TRBD2 (6 bases). The CDR3 nucleotides are TGTGCCAGCAGCTTAGGTGGGCAGGGAGGAGAGACCCAGTACTTC. Its protein is CASSLGGQGGETQYF.